This entry describes one TCR beta chain. Its target is not known. V dropped 6 bases and J dropped 0; count of bases not matched to a gene: 5. The germline V gene has CDR1 ENHRY and CDR2 SYGVKD. The CDR3 loop spans 18 amino acids. The sample originates from a study of shared clonotypes between healthy human individuals. Study-wide background: CD4 naive and CD4 memory each took three plates per donor, while CD8 naive took two and CD8 memory one.

Points from the study as a whole: About 5% of naive CD4 clonotypes were shared across a few donors.

Assay: immunoSEQ multiplex PCR; the TCRdb copy retains only in-frame clones and omits some. The data hold some 2,000,000 clones, with about 94% observed a single time. Sequencing was performed on naive CD4+ T cells sorted from blood. Subset specified: CD45RA+ positively selected. The rearrangement uses TRBV10-3 and TRBJ2-1; 16 bases are a match to TRBD2. This TCR was recovered from a man between 18 and 35 years old in good health. The CDR3 DNA follows: TGTGCCATCAGGGGGACTAGCGGGAGGGATAGCTCCTACAATGAGCAGTTCTTC. Amino acids: CAIRGTSGRDSSYNEQFF.